This T cell receptor beta chain was profiled in a study of blood T cells in healthy people across ages. Primed by a sample-barcoded 5' primer and a J-beta primer mix, a second PCR proceeded for about 6 to 12 cycles. TCRdb fed the 5' RACE reads into MiXCR, producing one record per CDR3 protein. The sample has fewer than 900,000 distinct CDR3 sequences; around 45% are singletons. Points on this clonotype: The antigen is not known.

Study-wide points: Fewer expanded clones and more diversity marked long-lived versus aged donors.

The CDR3 consists of 15 residues. The germline CDR1 and CDR2 sequences are SGDLS and YYNGEE. V was pared by 0 bases and J by 7 bases, with 16 bases between. The rearrangement joins TRBV9 to TRBJ1-1, with D perhaps TRBD1 (6 bases). Sample: blood. The clonotype originates from a woman between 55 and 75 years old in good health. Here the CDR3 reads CASSVEAGGRFEAFF. The CDR3 DNA reads as TGTGCCAGCAGCGTAGAGGCCGGGGGGCGATTTGAAGCTTTCTTT. The entire variable domain, with the rest obtained from reference TRBV9 and TRBJ1-1, is as follows: DSGVTQTPKHLITATGQRVTLRCSPRSGDLSVYWYQQSLDQGLQFLIQYYNGEERAKGNILERFSAQQFPDLHSELNLSSLELGDSALYFCASSVEAGGRFEAFFGQGTRLTVV.